The 14 T cell receptor beta chains in this list originate from one sample, sequenced in a study of T-cell reconstitution after alpha-beta-depleted transplantation in children. Preparation of the TCRbeta library involved a method that used unique molecular identifiers. TCRdb called the PCR reads again in MiXCR, with one record for every CDR3 protein. The table lists 75,000 to 100,000 distinct CDR3 sequences, approximately 9.2% of them singletons. Source: PBMCs from the stem cell graft donor, taken from the stem cell graft. The receptors originated from a human donor who donated a stem cell graft to a child with congenital amegakaryocytic thrombocytopenia.

This clonotype appeared many times. The junction does not match germline at one end; this may be a read error. The genes are TRBV20-1 and TRBJ1-1, with D tentatively TRBD1 (6 bases). From germline, CDR1 is DFQATT and CDR2 SNEGSKA (reference sequence). The CDR3 has 10 amino acids. CDR3 coding DNA: TGCAGTGCTAGAGATGTAGAACAGGGCTTT. It encodes CSARDVEQGF.

This clonotype was counted many times. This sequence joins TRBV12-3 or TRBV12-4 and TRBJ1-2; D possibly corresponds to TRBD1 (5 bases). This CDR3 has 13 residues. The V end was cut by 7 bases, the J end by 4 bases, with 13 bases between. The CDR3 DNA is TGTGCCAGCAACCATAAGAGGGGCTATGGCTACACCTTC. Translation: CASNHKRGYGYTF.

This clonotype was seen ten or more times. The chain is built from TRBV4-1 and TRBJ1-6; D unresolved. This CDR3 is 15 amino acids long. Germline V lookup: CDR1 MGHRA, CDR2 YSYEKL. The V and J ends lost 0 bases and 9 bases respectively, with 12 bases between them. The CDR3 reads CASSQEWTSSSPLHF. The CDR3 DNA reads TGCGCCAGCAGCCAAGAATGGACCTCATCTTCACCCCTCCACTTT.

This clonotype was seen repeatedly, ten times or more. The chain carries TRBV15 and TRBJ2-1; D may match TRBD1 or TRBD2 (5 bases each). Trimming removed 5 bases from V and 2 bases from J, with 13 bases in between. This CDR3 has 15 residues. Per germline, CDR1 LNHNV and CDR2 YYDKDF (reference sequence). As DNA, the CDR3 is TGTGCCACCAGCCCCGGGACCGACGCCTACAATGAGCAGTTCTTC. Translated, it gives CATSPGTDAYNEQFF. Combining the CDR3 with reference TRBV15 and TRBJ2-1 gives the whole variable domain DAMVIQNPRYQVTQFGKPVTLSCSQTLNHNVMYWYQQKSSQAPKLLFHYYDKDFNNEADTPDNFQSRRPNTSFCFLDIRSPGLGDTAMYLCATSPGTDAYNEQFFGPGTRLTVL.

This clonotype was seen many times. V is TRBV29-1 and J is TRBJ2-3, with 7 positions matching TRBD2. The length of the CDR3 is 12 residues. CDR1 is SQVTM, CDR2 ANQGSEA, per germline. Trimming took 3 bases from V and 4 from J; bases not matched to a gene: 1. This chain's CDR3 is CSVEAGADTQYF. The CDR3 coding sequence is TGCAGCGTTGAGGCGGGAGCAGATACGCAGTATTTT.

This clonotype was found a few times. V and J are TRBV27 and TRBJ2-7; D ambiguous. V was cut by 2 bases and J by 2 bases, with 10 bases left in between. This CDR3 spans 14 amino acids. Germline loops: CDR1 MNHEY, CDR2 SMNVEV (reference sequence). The CDR3 bases are TGTGCCAGCAGTTTAAAGAACAGAGCCTACGAGCAGTACTTC. It codes for CASSLKNRAYEQYF.

On this clonotype: A much bigger clone sits one base away, suggesting this may be a read error. This chain connects TRBV30 to TRBJ2-5; D call uncertain. CDR3 length: 12 residues. Germline CDR1 is GTSNPN and CDR2 is SVGIG (reference sequence). CDR3 residues: CVWSVVQETQYF. The CDR3 nucleotides are TGTGTCTGGAGTGTGGTCCAAGAGACCCAGTACTTC.

This clonotype was counted ten times or more. The chain employs TRBV6-5 and TRBJ2-7, with D tentatively TRBD1 (6 bases). The CDR3 contains 15 residues. V was shortened by 2 bases and J by 7 bases, with 18 bases between the two germline ends. Looked up from germline, CDR1 is MNHEY and CDR2 is SVGAGI. CDR3 sequence (DNA): TGTGCCAGCAGTTACGCAGGGGCCCCGACGGGGGAGCAGTACTTC. Amino acid sequence: CASSYAGAPTGEQYF.

This clonotype appeared many times. V usage is TRBV4-1 and J usage is TRBJ2-4; possibly TRBD2 for D (6 bases). The V gene's germline CDR1 is MGHRA and CDR2 YSYEKL. This CDR3 comprises 14 residues. The V and J ends lost 6 bases and 0 bases respectively, with 9 bases between them. The DNA of the CDR3 is TGCGCCAGCAGTGGAGGGCCAGCCAAAAACATTCAGTACTTC. Translation gives CASSGGPAKNIQYF.

This clonotype has a count of ten or more. V gene TRBV7-2 combines with J gene TRBJ2-2; no firm D call. Per germline, CDR1 SGHTA and CDR2 FQGNSA. This CDR3 is built from 14 residues. V lost 1 base to trimming and J lost 4 bases, with 7 bases between them. CDR3 amino acids: CASSLGHSTGELFF. CDR3 bases: TGTGCCAGCAGCTTAGGCCACTCCACCGGGGAGCTGTTTTTT.

This clonotype occurred many times. V gene TRBV7-8 combines with J gene TRBJ1-1; no reliable D call. This CDR3 has 14 residues. The V gene's germline CDR1 is SGHVS and CDR2 FQNEAQ. V was cut by 8 bases and J by 0 bases, with 13 bases left in between. In DNA, the CDR3 is TGTGCCAGCTCCCGAGGTGGGGTGAACACTGAAGCTTTCTTT. Translating it yields CASSRGGVNTEAFF.

This clonotype was observed many times. J is TRBJ1-5 and V is TRBV15; no firm D call. CDR3 length: 13 residues. Trimming shortened V by 0 bases and J by 8 bases, and 8 bases separated the two germline ends. Germline-derived CDR1 and CDR2 are LNHNV and YYDKDF (reference sequence). The CDR3 DNA sequence: TGTGCCACCAGCAGAGAATACCGGGAGCCCCAGCATTTT. It yields the protein CATSREYREPQHF.

This clonotype was seen many times. The genes are TRBV20-1 and TRBJ2-5; 11 bases fit TRBD2. CDR3 length equals 16 residues. Germline trimming cut 5 bases from V and 2 bases from J; bases unmatched to any gene: 10. Germline CDR1 is DFQATT and CDR2 is SNEGSKA (reference sequence). CDR3 DNA: TGCAGTGCTCCCCGGACTAGCGGGCCGGAACAAGAGACCCAGTACTTC. Translating gives CSAPRTSGPEQETQYF.

The sample holds many counts of this clonotype. V and J are TRBV5-1 and TRBJ1-5; D is possibly TRBD1 (5 bases). The CDR3 is made up of 15 amino acids. Trimming removed 0 bases at V and 1 base at J, with 8 bases between. CDR1 and CDR2 from the germline V gene are SGHRS and YFSETQ. The CDR3 region is CASSLEGYSNQPQHF. CDR3 bases: TGCGCCAGCAGCTTGGAGGGGTACAGCAATCAGCCCCAGCATTTT.